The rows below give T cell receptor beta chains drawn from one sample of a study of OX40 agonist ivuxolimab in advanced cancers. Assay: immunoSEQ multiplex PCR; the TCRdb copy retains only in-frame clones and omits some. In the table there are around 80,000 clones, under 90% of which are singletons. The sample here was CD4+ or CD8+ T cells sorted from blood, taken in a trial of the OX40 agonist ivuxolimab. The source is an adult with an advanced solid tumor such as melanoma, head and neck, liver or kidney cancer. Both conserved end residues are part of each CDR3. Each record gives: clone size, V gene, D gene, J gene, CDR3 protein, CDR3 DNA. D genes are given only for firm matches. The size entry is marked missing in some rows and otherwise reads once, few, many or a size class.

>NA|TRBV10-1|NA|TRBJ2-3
CASSDGPDTQYF
TGCGCCAGCAGTGATGGTCCAGATACGCAGTATTTT
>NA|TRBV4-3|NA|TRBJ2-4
CASSQDLARRNIQYF
TGCGCCAGCAGCCAAGATCTGGCAAGACGAAACATTCAGTACTTC
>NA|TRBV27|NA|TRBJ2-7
CASSLQGSYEQYF
TGTGCCAGCAGTTTGCAGGGTTCCTACGAGCAGTACTTC
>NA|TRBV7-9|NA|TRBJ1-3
CASSLLGALSGNTIYF
TGTGCCAGCAGCTTATTAGGAGCACTCTCTGGAAACACCATATATTTT
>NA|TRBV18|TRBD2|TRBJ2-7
CASSPALAGGGEQYF
TGTGCCAGCTCACCAGCCCTAGCGGGAGGGGGCGAGCAGTACTTC
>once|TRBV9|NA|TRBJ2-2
CASSVGRRNTGELFF
TGTGCCAGCAGCGTAGGCAGGAGAAACACCGGGGAGCTGTTTTTT
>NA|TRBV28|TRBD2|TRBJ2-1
CASSFPTSAVYNEQFF
TGTGCCAGCAGTTTTCCGACTAGCGCTGTCTACAATGAGCAGTTCTTC
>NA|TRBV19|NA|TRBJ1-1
CASSIDPEAGTEAFF
TGTGCCAGTAGTATAGACCCAGAGGCGGGCACTGAAGCTTTCTTT
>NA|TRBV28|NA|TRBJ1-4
CASSLAPGEGATNEKLFF
TGTGCCAGCAGTTTGGCCCCCGGGGAGGGGGCAACTAATGAAAAACTGTTTTTT
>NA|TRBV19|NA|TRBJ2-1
CASRDQAGKQFF
TGTGCCAGTAGGGACCAAGCAGGAAAGCAGTTCTTC
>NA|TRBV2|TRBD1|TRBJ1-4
CASGRQGAWGNEKLFF
TGTGCCAGCGGAAGACAGGGGGCGTGGGGAAATGAAAAACTGTTTTTT
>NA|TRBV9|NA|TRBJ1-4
CASSPGPRPENEKLFF
TGTGCCAGCAGCCCGGGACCAAGACCGGAAAATGAAAAACTGTTTTTT
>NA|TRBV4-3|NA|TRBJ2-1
CASSQDSDWSSYNEQFF
TGCGCCAGCAGCCAAGATTCGGACTGGAGCTCCTACAATGAGCAGTTCTTC
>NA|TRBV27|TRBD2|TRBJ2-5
CASSPQTSLAQYF
TGTGCCAGCAGTCCCCAGACTAGCTTAGCCCAGTACTTC
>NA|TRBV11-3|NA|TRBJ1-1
CASSLAPGNTEAFF
TGTGCCAGCAGCTTAGCACCAGGAAACACTGAAGCTTTCTTT
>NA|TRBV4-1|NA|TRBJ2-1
CASSQVYNEQFF
TGCGCCAGCAGCCAAGTTTACAATGAGCAGTTCTTC
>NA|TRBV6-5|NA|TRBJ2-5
CASSYGPGTIGETQYF
TGTGCCAGCAGTTACGGTCCGGGGACCATAGGGGAGACCCAGTACTTC